This is a list of T cell receptor beta chains from one sample in a study of blood T cells in healthy people across ages. TCRdb recomputed calls from the 5' RACE reads with MiXCR, one row per CDR3 protein. The sample includes around 850,000 distinct CDR3 sequences, 36% of them seen just once. Sequenced material: blood. The receptors shown here come from a man younger than 35 in good health. Both conserved end residues are part of each CDR3. A D gene is named only where the DNA matches it firmly. Expanded clones are given a class, and other clones once, few, many or no size at all.

CDR3 | DNA | J | size | V | D
CASSQAPRAPQHF | TGCGCCAGCAGCCAAGCCCCCCGGGCGCCCCAGCATTTT | TRBJ1-5 | . | TRBV4-3 | .
CASSHDGYYQKETQYF | TGCGCCAGCAGCCACGATGGCTACTACCAAAAAGAGACCCAGTACTTC | TRBJ2-5 | many | TRBV4-1 | .
CASSLSHRGDNEQFF | TGTGCCAGCAGTTTGAGCCACAGGGGTGACAATGAGCAGTTCTTC | TRBJ2-1 | few | TRBV27 | TRBD1
CSASDPSGATDTQYF | TGCAGTGCTAGTGATCCTAGCGGGGCCACAGATACGCAGTATTTT | TRBJ2-3 | . | TRBV20-1 | TRBD2
CASSLDGGTVEQFF | TGTGCCAGCAGCTTAGACGGGGGGACAGTTGAGCAGTTCTTC | TRBJ2-1 | many | TRBV7-9 | .
CASSYDGLYGYTF | TGTGCCAGCAGTTACGACGGATTGTATGGCTACACCTTC | TRBJ1-2 | . | TRBV6-2/TRBV6-3 | .
CASSPRGDRVNYGYTF | TGTGCCAGCAGCCCCAGAGGGGACAGGGTTAACTATGGCTACACCTTC | TRBJ1-2 | . | TRBV9 | TRBD1
CASSPRGQNEQYF | TGTGCCAGCTCACCCCGGGGCCAGAATGAGCAGTACTTC | TRBJ2-5 | . | TRBV18 | .
CASTNSYEQFF | TGTGCCAGTACCAACTCATATGAGCAGTTCTTC | TRBJ2-1 | . | TRBV19 | .
CAVGGGTQYF | TGTGCCGTAGGTGGGGGTACGCAGTATTTT | TRBJ2-3 | many | TRBV6-6 | .
CASSQDWTAKTYEQYF | TGTGCCAGCAGCCAAGATTGGACAGCCAAAACCTACGAGCAGTACTTC | TRBJ2-7 | . | TRBV14 | .
CASSKNGQGRVDGYTF | TGTGCCAGCAGCAAGAACGGACAGGGAAGGGTTGATGGCTACACCTTC | TRBJ1-2 | few | TRBV21-1 | .
CATSDAGRSTDTQYF | TGTGCCACCAGTGACGCGGGACGAAGCACAGATACGCAGTATTTT | TRBJ2-3 | . | TRBV24-1 | .
CASSPIGYDSPLHF | TGTGCCAGCAGCCCTATAGGATACGATTCACCCCTCCACTTT | TRBJ1-6 | . | TRBV7-2 | .
CSASPTGSRYEQYF | TGCAGTGCTTCTCCAACGGGGTCAAGATACGAGCAGTACTTC | TRBJ2-7 | few | TRBV20-1 | .
CASTITPVNEQFF | TGTGCCAGCACCATAACGCCCGTAAATGAGCAGTTCTTC | TRBJ2-1 | many | TRBV7-2 | .
CASSSRSGYGYTF | TGTGCCAGCAGTTCCCGCTCCGGCTATGGCTACACCTTC | TRBJ1-2 | . | TRBV6-2/TRBV6-3 | .
CASSQDVIGEDTQYF | TGTGCCAGCAGCCAAGATGTGATCGGGGAAGATACGCAGTATTTT | TRBJ2-3 | many | TRBV4-2 | .
CAISESARESYGYTF | TGTGCCATCAGTGAGTCGGCCCGAGAGTCTTATGGCTACACCTTC | TRBJ1-2 | many | TRBV10-3 | .
CASSPETPYNEQYF | TGTGCCAGCAGCCCCGAGACACCGTACAATGAGCAGTACTTC | TRBJ2-7 | . | TRBV7-2 | .
CASSLTGCNYGYTF | TGTGCCAGCAGCTTGACAGGGTGCAACTATGGCTACACCTTC | TRBJ1-2 | . | TRBV5-5 | .
CASSWEGPPLGGELFF | TGTGCCAGCAGTTGGGAGGGACCCCCCTTAGGGGGGGAGCTGTTTTTT | TRBJ2-2 | . | TRBV12-3/TRBV12-4 | TRBD2
CASGAGMNTEAFF | TGTGCCAGCGGGGCAGGGATGAACACTGAAGCTTTCTTT | TRBJ1-1 | . | TRBV7-3 | .
CASSVARGWDNEQFF | TGTGCCAGCAGCGTAGCGAGGGGGTGGGACAATGAGCAGTTCTTC | TRBJ2-1 | few | TRBV9 | .
CASSSTLEARSNTQYF | TGTGCCAGCAGCTCGACCTTGGAGGCCCGCAGCAATACGCAGTATTTT | TRBJ2-3 | many | TRBV5-6 | .
CASSPGLEFTDTQYF | TGTGCCAGCTCACCAGGCCTGGAATTCACAGATACGCAGTATTTT | TRBJ2-3 | . | TRBV18 | .
CASSPWTGTAYNEQFF | TGTGCCAGCAGTCCGTGGACAGGTACAGCCTACAATGAGCAGTTCTTC | TRBJ2-1 | many | TRBV12-3/TRBV12-4 | TRBD1
CASSQDPTGNYGYTF | TGCGCCAGCAGCCAAGATCCGACAGGCAACTATGGCTACACCTTC | TRBJ1-2 | . | TRBV4-3 | .
CSASDTNYGYTF | TGCAGTGCTAGCGACACTAACTATGGCTACACCTTC | TRBJ1-2 | many | TRBV20-1 | .
CASSSAEFTDTQYF | TGTGCCAGCAGCTCGGCAGAGTTCACCGATACGCAGTATTTT | TRBJ2-3 | few | TRBV7-9 | .
CASSFRAADMQYF | TGTGCCAGCAGCTTCAGGGCTGCAGATATGCAGTATTTT | TRBJ2-3 | . | TRBV7-2 | .
CASSLASSYNEQYF | TGTGCCAGCAGCTTAGCCAGCTCCTACAATGAGCAGTACTTC | TRBJ2-7 | . | TRBV11-2 | .
CASSKPGALGNEQYF | TGTGCCAGCAGCAAACCGGGGGCATTGGGGAATGAGCAGTACTTC | TRBJ2-4 | once | TRBV21-1 | .
CASSENRRRDTQYF | TGTGCCAGCAGTGAAAACCGCCGCCGAGATACGCAGTATTTT | TRBJ2-3 | . | TRBV2 | .
CSARVVDTNSNQPQHF | TGCAGTGCTAGAGTCGTCGACACCAATAGCAATCAGCCCCAGCATTTT | TRBJ1-5 | few | TRBV20-1 | .
CASSLALGKRGSSYNEQYF | TGTGCCAGCAGTTTAGCGCTGGGGAAGCGGGGGAGCTCCTACAATGAGCAGTACTTC | TRBJ2-7 | . | TRBV12-3/TRBV12-4 | TRBD2
CASSPTEVGRAGLLSGANVLTF | TGTGCCAGCAGCCCGACCGAGGTTGGGAGGGCGGGCCTATTATCTGGGGCCAACGTCCTGACTTTC | TRBJ2-6 | many | TRBV7-6 | TRBD2
CASSEFRGQDEKLFF | TGTGCCAGCAGTGAATTTCGGGGTCAGGATGAAAAACTGTTTTTT | TRBJ1-4 | . | TRBV25-1 | .
CASRDGTLYSNQPQHF | TGTGCCAGCAGAGATGGGACACTCTATAGCAATCAGCCCCAGCATTTT | TRBJ1-5 | . | TRBV12-3/TRBV12-4 | .
CASSPDQAGGETQYF | TGTGCCAGCAGCCCAGACCAAGCGGGTGGGGAGACCCAGTACTTC | TRBJ2-5 | . | TRBV6-5 | .
CSVEGLAGGPGKNIQYF | TGCAGCGTTGAAGGCCTAGCGGGGGGGCCAGGCAAAAACATTCAGTACTTC | TRBJ2-4 | many | TRBV29-1 | TRBD2
CSVGQGTSSYNEQFF | TGCAGTGTGGGACAGGGGACCAGCTCCTACAATGAGCAGTTCTTC | TRBJ2-1 | many | TRBV20-1 | TRBD1
CASGLTSGNTTYF | TGTGCCAGCGGCTTAACCTCTGGAAACACCACATATTTT | TRBJ1-3 | . | TRBV12-3/TRBV12-4 | .
CASSFRDRPFNTEAFF | TGCGCCAGCAGCTTCCGGGACAGACCCTTTAACACTGAAGCTTTCTTT | TRBJ1-1 | few | TRBV5-1 | TRBD1
CASTVGVEELFF | TGTGCCAGCACCGTCGGGGTGGAGGAGCTGTTTTTT | TRBJ2-2 | few | TRBV12-3/TRBV12-4 | .
CASSRIQTSMGGYTF | TGTGCCAGCAGCCGGATCCAGACGAGCATGGGGGGCTACACCTTC | TRBJ1-2 | few | TRBV7-9 | .
CASSPRTNTGELFF | TGTGCCAGCAGCCCCCGGACGAACACCGGGGAGCTGTTTTTT | TRBJ2-2 | few | TRBV7-3 | .
CASSPTGAGGTEAFF | TGTGCCAGCAGTCCTACAGGGGCGGGGGGAACTGAAGCTTTCTTT | TRBJ1-1 | . | TRBV6-2/TRBV6-3 | TRBD1
CASSLGGGSHTDAQYF | TGTGCCAGCAGTTTAGGGGGGGGATCCCACACAGATGCGCAGTATTTT | TRBJ2-3 | . | TRBV12-3/TRBV12-4 | TRBD2
CASSYSTGVEAFF | TGTGCCAGCAGTTACTCAACGGGGGTTGAAGCTTTCTTT | TRBJ1-1 | few | TRBV6-2/TRBV6-3 | .